This is a list of T cell receptor beta chains from one sample in a study of Graves' ophthalmopathy and Graves' hyperthyroidism. TCRdb re-derived calls from the multiplex PCR reads in MiXCR, one entry per CDR3 protein. The sample holds under 250,000 distinct CDR3 sequences, 25% to 35% seen once. Sequencing input: peripheral blood. All receptors derive from a man between 50 and 59 years old with Graves' ophthalmopathy. Both conserved end residues are part of each CDR3. The D gene is left open where the match is weak. Rows give clone size only sometimes, using once, few, many, or a class for an expanded clone.

V gene: TRBV28
clone size: many
D gene: .
J gene: TRBJ2-4
CDR3 DNA: TGTGCCAGCAGTTTCCTGGGCGGTTCCAAAAACATTCAGTACTTC
CDR3 protein: CASSFLGGSKNIQYF

V gene: TRBV4-1
clone size: many
D gene: .
J gene: TRBJ1-2
CDR3 DNA: TGCGCCAGCAGCCAAGATAAGAGTGATCGCTACACCTTC
CDR3 protein: CASSQDKSDRYTF

V gene: TRBV20-1
clone size: many
D gene: .
J gene: TRBJ2-4
CDR3 DNA: TGCAGTGCGTGGGACATCCTACAAAACATTCAGTACTTC
CDR3 protein: CSAWDILQNIQYF

V gene: TRBV6-2/TRBV6-3
clone size: many
D gene: TRBD1
J gene: TRBJ1-2
CDR3 DNA: TGTGCCAGCGCGTCCAGGGGGACAGGGGGCGCGAGGGATTTTGGCTACACCTTC
CDR3 protein: CASASRGTGGARDFGYTF

V gene: TRBV6-1
clone size: .
D gene: TRBD1
J gene: TRBJ1-1
CDR3 DNA: TGTGCCAGCAGACCCAGGGGGACTGAAGCTTTCTTT
CDR3 protein: CASRPRGTEAFF

V gene: TRBV29-1
clone size: many
D gene: TRBD2
J gene: TRBJ2-5
CDR3 DNA: TGCAGCGTTGTATCCGGGGGAGGGGAGACCCAGTACTTC
CDR3 protein: CSVVSGGGETQYF

V gene: TRBV18
clone size: few
D gene: .
J gene: TRBJ1-1
CDR3 DNA: TGTGCCAGCTCACCAGCAGGGTTGAACACTGAAGCTTTCTTT
CDR3 protein: CASSPAGLNTEAFF

V gene: TRBV7-2
clone size: many
D gene: .
J gene: TRBJ2-7
CDR3 DNA: TGTGCCAGCAGCTTAGAAGGGATCTCCTACGAGCAGTACTTC
CDR3 protein: CASSLEGISYEQYF

V gene: TRBV6-2/TRBV6-3
clone size: many
D gene: TRBD2
J gene: TRBJ2-7
CDR3 DNA: TGTGCCAGCAGCTCCTTAGCGGGACGCCTAACCTACGAGCAGTACTTC
CDR3 protein: CASSSLAGRLTYEQYF

V gene: TRBV7-9
clone size: many
D gene: .
J gene: TRBJ2-7
CDR3 DNA: TGTGCCAGCAGCCCCGGACCCAACGAGCAGTACTTC
CDR3 protein: CASSPGPNEQYF

V gene: TRBV7-2
clone size: many
D gene: TRBD1
J gene: TRBJ2-2
CDR3 DNA: TGTGCCAGCAGCCGCGACAGGGTGAACACCGGGGAGCTGTTTTTT
CDR3 protein: CASSRDRVNTGELFF

V gene: TRBV11-3
clone size: many
D gene: TRBD1
J gene: TRBJ2-7
CDR3 DNA: TGTGCCAGCAGCCTATCCGGGACAGGGGGCCACGAGCAGTACTTC
CDR3 protein: CASSLSGTGGHEQYF

V gene: TRBV2
clone size: .
D gene: .
J gene: TRBJ1-1
CDR3 DNA: TGTGCCAGCAGCCAACCAGGGGTTGGACTCAACACTGAAGCTTTCTTT
CDR3 protein: CASSQPGVGLNTEAFF

V gene: TRBV19
clone size: many
D gene: TRBD1
J gene: TRBJ2-7
CDR3 DNA: TGTGCCAGTAGCGAAACAGGGGGTTACCACTACGAGCAGTACTTC
CDR3 protein: CASSETGGYHYEQYF

V gene: TRBV28
clone size: .
D gene: .
J gene: TRBJ2-2
CDR3 DNA: TGTGCCAGCAGGAGGACTGCGGACACCGGGGAGCTGTTTTTT
CDR3 protein: CASRRTADTGELFF

V gene: TRBV7-2
clone size: many
D gene: .
J gene: TRBJ2-2
CDR3 DNA: TGTGCCAGCAGCTTAGGGCCAGGGATAAGCACCGGGGAGCTGTTTTTT
CDR3 protein: CASSLGPGISTGELFF

V gene: TRBV7-9
clone size: .
D gene: TRBD1
J gene: TRBJ2-4
CDR3 DNA: TGTGCCAGCAGCTCCATGACAGGGTTAGGGAAAAACATTCAGTACTTC
CDR3 protein: CASSSMTGLGKNIQYF

V gene: TRBV28
clone size: .
D gene: TRBD1
J gene: TRBJ1-2
CDR3 DNA: TGTGCCAGCAGTTTAGACAGGGGAGGCTACACCTTC
CDR3 protein: CASSLDRGGYTF

V gene: TRBV6-1
clone size: .
D gene: .
J gene: TRBJ2-7
CDR3 DNA: TGTGCCAGCAGTCAGGACAAATCCTACGAGCAGTACTTC
CDR3 protein: CASSQDKSYEQYF

V gene: TRBV5-1
clone size: few
D gene: TRBD2
J gene: TRBJ2-5
CDR3 DNA: TGCGCCAGCAGCTCGGGACTAGCGGGAGTTACCTCGAGGGAGACCCAGTACTTC
CDR3 protein: CASSSGLAGVTSRETQYF

V gene: TRBV28
clone size: .
D gene: .
J gene: TRBJ1-1
CDR3 DNA: TGTGCCAGCACCGGTTTTACTGAAGCTTTCTTT
CDR3 protein: CASTGFTEAFF

V gene: TRBV4-3
clone size: .
D gene: TRBD1
J gene: TRBJ2-7
CDR3 DNA: TGCGCCAGCAGCCACGCGGCTGAGGGGGCGTCCCCCTACGAGCAGTACTTC
CDR3 protein: CASSHAAEGASPYEQYF

V gene: TRBV6-2/TRBV6-3
clone size: many
D gene: .
J gene: TRBJ2-2
CDR3 DNA: TGTGCCAGCAGCCAAGTCAGCCAGATCTTTGAGGTGGAGCTGTTTTTT
CDR3 protein: CASSQVSQIFEVELFF

V gene: TRBV28
clone size: many
D gene: TRBD1
J gene: TRBJ1-1
CDR3 DNA: TGTGCCAGCAGTCTCTACAGGGGGCTAGGAGAGTCAGCTTTCTTT
CDR3 protein: CASSLYRGLGESAFF

V gene: TRBV11-2
clone size: many
D gene: .
J gene: TRBJ2-7
CDR3 DNA: TGTGCCAGCAGCTTAGATCACCACTCGTACTACGAGCAGTACTTC
CDR3 protein: CASSLDHHSYYEQYF

V gene: TRBV29-1
clone size: .
D gene: TRBD2
J gene: TRBJ2-7
CDR3 DNA: TGCAGCGTTGACGGGACTAGCGGGAGTCAAGCCTACGAGCAGTACTTC
CDR3 protein: CSVDGTSGSQAYEQYF

V gene: TRBV7-9
clone size: many
D gene: TRBD1
J gene: TRBJ2-7
CDR3 DNA: TGTGCCAGCAGCTTAACCGGACAGGGGGAACTCTACGAGCAGTACTTC
CDR3 protein: CASSLTGQGELYEQYF

V gene: TRBV28
clone size: .
D gene: .
J gene: TRBJ1-2
CDR3 DNA: TGTGCCAGCAAAGATGGGGGGGCGAATGGCTACACCTTC
CDR3 protein: CASKDGGANGYTF

V gene: TRBV12-3/TRBV12-4
clone size: once
D gene: .
J gene: TRBJ1-6
CDR3 DNA: TGTGCCAGCAGTTTGGTGCAGGGGACTTCACCCCTCCACTTT
CDR3 protein: CASSLVQGTSPLHF

V gene: TRBV6-5
clone size: many
D gene: .
J gene: TRBJ1-2
CDR3 DNA: TGTGCCAGCAGTTACGAGGGAGGCTACACCTTC
CDR3 protein: CASSYEGGYTF

V gene: TRBV6-5
clone size: many
D gene: .
J gene: TRBJ2-5
CDR3 DNA: TGTGCCAGCGGCACAGGGCCGAACCAAGAGACCCAGTACTTC
CDR3 protein: CASGTGPNQETQYF

V gene: TRBV28
clone size: .
D gene: TRBD2
J gene: TRBJ2-7
CDR3 DNA: TGTGCCAGCAGTTTTGGACTAGCGGGAGTAGAAACCTACGAGCAGTACTTC
CDR3 protein: CASSFGLAGVETYEQYF

V gene: TRBV6-2/TRBV6-3
clone size: many
D gene: .
J gene: TRBJ2-7
CDR3 DNA: TGTGCCAGCAGTTACACCGATACGCCCGTTAGCGAGCAGTACTTC
CDR3 protein: CASSYTDTPVSEQYF

V gene: TRBV25-1
clone size: .
D gene: TRBD1
J gene: TRBJ1-1
CDR3 DNA: TGTGCCAGCAGCTTGTTGTCAGGGGGAGGGACTGAAGCTTTCTTT
CDR3 protein: CASSLLSGGGTEAFF

V gene: TRBV10-3
clone size: many
D gene: .
J gene: TRBJ1-5
CDR3 DNA: TGTGCCATCGGACAGAACAATCAGCCCCAGCATTTT
CDR3 protein: CAIGQNNQPQHF

V gene: TRBV27
clone size: many
D gene: TRBD1
J gene: TRBJ2-7
CDR3 DNA: TGTGCCAGCAGTCGGGACAGCGTTCACGAGCAGTACTTC
CDR3 protein: CASSRDSVHEQYF

V gene: TRBV28
clone size: many
D gene: TRBD1
J gene: TRBJ2-2
CDR3 DNA: TGTGCCAGCACCGGGACAGGGGGTGTTCGCGGGGAGCTGTTTTTT
CDR3 protein: CASTGTGGVRGELFF

V gene: TRBV20-1
clone size: .
D gene: .
J gene: TRBJ2-2
CDR3 DNA: TGCAGTGCTAATGCGGAAACCTCGAACACCGGGGAGCTGTTTTTT
CDR3 protein: CSANAETSNTGELFF

V gene: TRBV19
clone size: few
D gene: .
J gene: TRBJ1-2
CDR3 DNA: TGTGCCAGTAGTATCGCAGGTTCCTATGGCTACACCTTC
CDR3 protein: CASSIAGSYGYTF

V gene: TRBV6-5
clone size: many
D gene: TRBD2
J gene: TRBJ2-7
CDR3 DNA: TGTGCCAGCAGTTTCGGACTAGCGGGAGGCGCCTACGAGCAGTACTTC
CDR3 protein: CASSFGLAGGAYEQYF

V gene: TRBV12-3/TRBV12-4
clone size: .
D gene: .
J gene: TRBJ2-5
CDR3 DNA: TGTGCCAGCAGTTTACCTCGGCAGGCCCAGTACTTC
CDR3 protein: CASSLPRQAQYF

V gene: TRBV12-3/TRBV12-4
clone size: many
D gene: TRBD2
J gene: TRBJ2-7
CDR3 DNA: TGTGCCAGCAGTTTTGGGACTAGACCCTACGAGCAGTACTTC
CDR3 protein: CASSFGTRPYEQYF

V gene: TRBV7-3
clone size: once
D gene: .
J gene: TRBJ1-1
CDR3 DNA: TGTGCCAGCAGCTCCGGGGCGGGGGTTCAGAACACTGAAGCTTTCTTT
CDR3 protein: CASSSGAGVQNTEAFF

V gene: TRBV4-3
clone size: many
D gene: .
J gene: TRBJ2-2
CDR3 DNA: TGCGCCAGCAGCCATGGGACTGAGGTTATTGACGGGGAGCTGTTTTTT
CDR3 protein: CASSHGTEVIDGELFF

V gene: TRBV2
clone size: many
D gene: .
J gene: TRBJ1-1
CDR3 DNA: TGTGCCAGCAGTGAATTTGGGCAGCCGAACACTGAAGCTTTCTTT
CDR3 protein: CASSEFGQPNTEAFF

V gene: TRBV6-1
clone size: many
D gene: TRBD1
J gene: TRBJ1-1
CDR3 DNA: TGTGCCAGCAGTGCCGACAGGGGGCTCGGTATGAACACTGAAGCTTTCTTT
CDR3 protein: CASSADRGLGMNTEAFF

V gene: TRBV7-9
clone size: many
D gene: .
J gene: TRBJ1-2
CDR3 DNA: TGTGCCAGCAGCCACTCGGACGGTCCCTATGGCTACACCTTC
CDR3 protein: CASSHSDGPYGYTF

V gene: TRBV9
clone size: many
D gene: TRBD2
J gene: TRBJ2-3
CDR3 DNA: TGTGCCAGCAGCCCCAGTAGCGGGAGGGCTCTTTCGGATACGCAGTATTTT
CDR3 protein: CASSPSSGRALSDTQYF

V gene: TRBV6-1
clone size: many
D gene: TRBD1
J gene: TRBJ2-2
CDR3 DNA: TGTGCCAGCAGTCAAAACAGGGGTAGGACCGGGGAGCTGTTTTTT
CDR3 protein: CASSQNRGRTGELFF

V gene: TRBV5-6
clone size: many
D gene: .
J gene: TRBJ2-7
CDR3 DNA: TGTGCCAGCAGCTGGGGTCACTCCTACGAGCAGTACTTC
CDR3 protein: CASSWGHSYEQYF